Listed below are T cell receptor beta chains from one sample, sequenced in a study of a mutant IDH1 vaccine in newly diagnosed glioma. No antigen is known for these receptors. Libraries were prepared by immunoSEQ multiplex PCR; TCRdb keeps only in-frame clonotypes and omits some of them. The data show about 60,000 clones, approximately 84% seen once. The specimen was PBMCs, collected from a glioma patient whose treatment included an IDH1 peptide vaccine. These receptor sequences come from a woman aged 45-60 years with glioma. Both conserved end residues are trimmed from each CDR3. Fields, in order: V gene, J gene, clone size, CDR3 protein. Some rows mark clone size as missing; the rest say once, few, many or name a class of expanded clone.

V gene: TRBV7-2
J gene: TRBJ2-7
clone size: NA
CDR3 protein: ASSSWDRGAYEQY

V gene: TRBV28
J gene: TRBJ2-2
clone size: NA
CDR3 protein: ASSRLDRVAGELF

V gene: TRBV11-1
J gene: TRBJ2-5
clone size: NA
CDR3 protein: ASSSGGQETQY

V gene: TRBV19
J gene: TRBJ1-5
clone size: NA
CDR3 protein: ASSPGPSSRQPQH

V gene: TRBV9
J gene: TRBJ1-1
clone size: few
CDR3 protein: ASSADPGVENTEAF

V gene: TRBV7-8
J gene: TRBJ1-1
clone size: NA
CDR3 protein: ASSLALGSAEAF

V gene: TRBV28
J gene: TRBJ1-5
clone size: NA
CDR3 protein: ASSLAGGNQPQH

V gene: TRBV19
J gene: TRBJ2-3
clone size: NA
CDR3 protein: ASSIGSASGTDTQY

V gene: TRBV6-4
J gene: TRBJ1-5
clone size: NA
CDR3 protein: ASSDSPGSNQPQH

V gene: TRBV9
J gene: TRBJ2-7
clone size: NA
CDR3 protein: ASSAGGEYEQY

V gene: TRBV5-6
J gene: TRBJ1-1
clone size: NA
CDR3 protein: ASSLIFLGTGSTEAF

V gene: TRBV10-3
J gene: TRBJ1-1
clone size: few
CDR3 protein: AISDPRGATEAF

V gene: TRBV5-1
J gene: TRBJ1-4
clone size: NA
CDR3 protein: ASSLEVEKNEKLF

V gene: TRBV7-9
J gene: TRBJ2-3
clone size: NA
CDR3 protein: ASSLVGQGADTQY

V gene: TRBV19
J gene: TRBJ2-2
clone size: few
CDR3 protein: AVLSASNTGELF

V gene: TRBV4-1
J gene: TRBJ1-4
clone size: NA
CDR3 protein: ASSQGGMTRPNEKLF

V gene: TRBV6-5
J gene: TRBJ1-2
clone size: NA
CDR3 protein: ASSSLGADYGYT

V gene: TRBV12-5
J gene: TRBJ2-7
clone size: few
CDR3 protein: ASGIRDRNYYEQY

V gene: TRBV7-9
J gene: TRBJ1-4
clone size: NA
CDR3 protein: ASSLEVVTEKLF

V gene: TRBV13
J gene: TRBJ2-3
clone size: NA
CDR3 protein: ASSLWTDLGTDTQY

V gene: TRBV30
J gene: TRBJ1-6
clone size: few
CDR3 protein: AWSEHLRFSPLH

V gene: TRBV19
J gene: TRBJ2-2
clone size: NA
CDR3 protein: ASSNGGLQGTGELF

V gene: TRBV5-1
J gene: TRBJ2-7
clone size: NA
CDR3 protein: ASSPSGGATYEQY

V gene: TRBV4-1
J gene: TRBJ1-5
clone size: NA
CDR3 protein: ASSQPQGQYNQPQH

V gene: TRBV19
J gene: TRBJ1-1
clone size: NA
CDR3 protein: ASSAYTVNTEAF

V gene: TRBV5-1
J gene: TRBJ2-3
clone size: NA
CDR3 protein: ASSPRASGAADTQY

V gene: TRBV7-6
J gene: TRBJ1-2
clone size: NA
CDR3 protein: ASSLEPEGYGYT

V gene: TRBV9
J gene: TRBJ1-4
clone size: NA
CDR3 protein: ASDQDSEKLF

V gene: TRBV7-8
J gene: TRBJ2-7
clone size: NA
CDR3 protein: ASSLRPPGTGAGQY

V gene: TRBV6-1
J gene: TRBJ1-5
clone size: NA
CDR3 protein: ASSETTGVNQPQH

V gene: TRBV9
J gene: TRBJ2-2
clone size: NA
CDR3 protein: ASSPLTGSGELF

V gene: TRBV4-1
J gene: TRBJ1-5
clone size: NA
CDR3 protein: ASSQGRGGPQH

V gene: TRBV19
J gene: TRBJ2-7
clone size: NA
CDR3 protein: ASRGGKYEQY

V gene: TRBV25-1
J gene: TRBJ1-2
clone size: NA
CDR3 protein: ASRPSGQTGLGGYT

V gene: TRBV20-1
J gene: TRBJ1-2
clone size: NA
CDR3 protein: SARLNGYT

V gene: TRBV18
J gene: TRBJ1-2
clone size: NA
CDR3 protein: ASSPGGGLSYGYT

V gene: TRBV4-1
J gene: TRBJ2-3
clone size: once
CDR3 protein: ASSQEKRGGSTDTQY

V gene: TRBV7-2
J gene: TRBJ1-2
clone size: NA
CDR3 protein: ASSSPDRNYGYT

V gene: TRBV12-5
J gene: TRBJ1-2
clone size: NA
CDR3 protein: ASDTGRSGYT

V gene: TRBV25-1
J gene: TRBJ1-2
clone size: NA
CDR3 protein: ASSEYAGGAWGYT

V gene: TRBV11-2
J gene: TRBJ2-6
clone size: NA
CDR3 protein: ASSRSGQGYSGANVLT

V gene: TRBV4-1
J gene: TRBJ2-5
clone size: NA
CDR3 protein: ASSQDGGRETQY

V gene: TRBV7-2
J gene: TRBJ1-6
clone size: NA
CDR3 protein: ASSSGTGGPGNSPLH

V gene: TRBV10-3
J gene: TRBJ2-3
clone size: NA
CDR3 protein: AISGPSTDTQY

V gene: TRBV6-5
J gene: TRBJ1-6
clone size: NA
CDR3 protein: ASRRDHNSPLH

V gene: TRBV5-8
J gene: TRBJ2-3
clone size: NA
CDR3 protein: ASSLQVGWTDTQY

V gene: TRBV25-1
J gene: TRBJ1-2
clone size: NA
CDR3 protein: ASSESGYGYT

V gene: TRBV29-1
J gene: TRBJ1-2
clone size: once
CDR3 protein: SVDEQGGTKTDYGYT

V gene: TRBV23-1
J gene: TRBJ1-2
clone size: few
CDR3 protein: ASHMADYGYT

V gene: TRBV28
J gene: TRBJ1-2
clone size: NA
CDR3 protein: ASTPGNYGYT

V gene: TRBV19
J gene: TRBJ1-6
clone size: NA
CDR3 protein: ASSTDSRASPLH

V gene: TRBV19
J gene: TRBJ1-2
clone size: NA
CDR3 protein: ASSARQGGNYGYT

V gene: TRBV7-9
J gene: TRBJ1-5
clone size: NA
CDR3 protein: ASSMINQPQH

V gene: TRBV9
J gene: TRBJ1-3
clone size: NA
CDR3 protein: ASSQSSSGNTIY

V gene: TRBV19
J gene: TRBJ1-6
clone size: NA
CDR3 protein: ASTSGQEGSPLH

V gene: TRBV6-1
J gene: TRBJ1-6
clone size: NA
CDR3 protein: ASSEILVYNSPLH

V gene: TRBV5-1
J gene: TRBJ2-1
clone size: once
CDR3 protein: ASSLLSGVNEQF

V gene: TRBV7-2
J gene: TRBJ1-2
clone size: NA
CDR3 protein: ASSPWGQGDYGYT